Listed here are 5 T cell receptor beta chains from one sample, sequenced in a study of cytomegalovirus exposure and HLA in healthy donors. PCR amplification relied on 60 Vbeta primers (plus 13 Jbeta primers). Only in-frame clones appear in the TCRdb table, and some are missing; sequencing was by immunoSEQ multiplex PCR. The clone table shows 100,000 to 150,000 clones, with the ten largest holding about 2.3%. Specimen: PBMCs. All receptors derive from a man between 40 and 49 years old in good health and CMV-seronegative.

The V call is TRBV28, the J call TRBJ1-2; 9 nucleotides line up with TRBD1. The V and J ends lost 3 bases and 7 bases, in that order; junction bases with no gene match: 9. CDR1 and CDR2 (germline): MDHEN, SYDVKM. This CDR3 is 15 amino acids long. The CDR3 bases are TGTGCCAGCAGTTTTGGGGGACAGGGTGGCCGTGGCTACACCTTC. Translation gives CASSFGGQGGRGYTF.

The rearrangement links TRBV29-1 to TRBJ1-2; D unclear. This CDR3 is built from 13 residues. CDR1 is SQVTM and CDR2 is ANQGSEA in the germline V gene. Trimming left V 7 bases short and J 3 bases short, with 15 bases between. The CDR3 sequence: CSALQGDYYGYTF. The DNA of the CDR3 is TGCAGCGCACTACAAGGAGATTACTATGGCTACACCTTC.

The chain uses TRBV11-3 and TRBJ1-1, with unresolved D. CDR1 and CDR2 from the germline V gene are SGHNT and YENEEA. V was trimmed by 5 bases and J by 10 bases, leaving 17 bases between them. This CDR3 has 13 residues. CDR3 sequence reads: CASSPVYMSRAFF. In nucleotides, the CDR3 is TGTGCCAGCAGCCCCGTTTACATGTCTCGAGCTTTCTTT.

The CDR3 DNA reads TGTGCCAGCAGTTCGCTCGGACAGGTCATACAGTTCTTC. It codes for CASSSLGQVIQFF. The rearrangement links TRBV6-5 to TRBJ2-1, with 7 nucleotides matching TRBD1. This CDR3 comprises 13 residues. The trim removed 4 bases at V and 13 bases at J, leaving 10 bases unmatched. Germline lookup yields CDR1 MNHEY and CDR2 SVGAGI.

The chain has TRBV27 and TRBJ1-1; 7 bases align to TRBD1. The CDR3 consists of 14 residues. Trimming removed 6 bases from V and 0 bases from J; junction bases left unmatched: 4. The germline V gene encodes CDR1 MNHEY and CDR2 SMNVEV (reference sequence). CDR3 bases: TGTGCCAGCAGGATGGACAGGCTGAACACTGAAGCTTTCTTT. This encodes CASRMDRLNTEAFF.